The 12 T cell receptor beta chains reported below all come from one sample, sequenced in a study of T cell changes during pregnancy in multiple sclerosis. The table came from immunoSEQ multiplex PCR; TCRdb's copy has only in-frame clones and leaves some out. The sample has 40,000 to 50,000 clones, about 92% seen once. The source was CD4+ T cells from peripheral blood mononuclear cells, collected in the third trimester of pregnancy. These receptors all stem from a female donor with multiple sclerosis, enrolled in a pregnancy study.

V gene TRBV4-2 combines with J gene TRBJ1-5; TRBD1 matches 7 bases. In germline, CDR1 is LGHNA, CDR2 YNFKEQ. The V segment lost 1 base and the J segment 1 base; nucleotides outside the gene matches: 1. The CDR3 is 15 amino acids. The chain's CDR3 is CASSQGQGSNQPQHF. The CDR3 coding sequence is TGTGCCAGCAGCCAAGGACAGGGAAGCAATCAGCCCCAGCATTTT.

The CDR3 coding sequence is TGTGCCAGCAGCCCGGGGACAGGAGAGACCCAGTACTTC. Its translation is CASSPGTGETQYF. J is TRBJ2-5 and V is TRBV7-3, with TRBD1 identical over 8 bases. The V and J ends lost 5 bases and 4 bases, in that order; junction bases with no gene match: 3. CDR3 length equals 13 residues. CDR1 and CDR2 (germline): SGHTA, FQGTGA.

The chain combines TRBV9 with TRBJ2-1, with D tentatively TRBD2 (5 bases). CDR1 is SGDLS, CDR2 YYNGEE, per germline. Trimming cost V 3 bases and J 0 bases, with 13 bases left between them. The CDR3 has 16 residues. As DNA, the CDR3 is TGTGCCAGCAGCGAAGGTGGCGGGTTCTCCTACAATGAGCAGTTCTTC. Its protein is CASSEGGGFSYNEQFF.

V is TRBV5-1 and J is TRBJ2-7; a weak D match, TRBD1 (5 bases). The V and J ends lost 3 bases and 5 bases respectively, with 12 bases between them. Germline lookup yields CDR1 SGHRS and CDR2 YFSETQ. This CDR3 contains 13 residues. CDR3 DNA sequence: TGCGCCAGCAGCTCCCTGGACACAAACGAGCAGTACTTC. This codes for CASSSLDTNEQYF.

The chain links TRBV10-3 to TRBJ1-6, with TRBD1 matching 9 bases. V shed 6 bases and J 7 bases; nucleotides not matched to a gene: 13. The CDR3 totals 17 residues. Germline CDR1 and CDR2: ENHRY and SYGVKD. The CDR3 sequence is CAIRENRDREENSPLHF. In DNA form, the CDR3 reads TGTGCCATCAGGGAAAACCGGGACAGGGAGGAGAATTCACCCCTCCACTTT.

The genes are TRBV28 and TRBJ1-1, with D perhaps TRBD1 (5 bases). The CDR3 contains 13 residues. Deletions cut 7 bases from V and 1 base from J, with 10 bases between. Germline assignment: CDR1 MDHEN and CDR2 SYDVKM. The CDR3 region has the DNA TGTGCCAGCATGGGGCCAACGAACACTGAAGCTTTCTTT. Its protein product is CASMGPTNTEAFF.

The V gene is TRBV7-2, the J gene TRBJ1-5; tentative D call: TRBD1 (5 bases). The ends were cut back, 6 bases at V and 6 bases at J, with 15 bases in the middle. The germline V gene has CDR1 SGHTA and CDR2 FQGNSA. The CDR3 totals 14 residues. The CDR3 DNA follows: TGTGCCAGCAGATCCAGCGGGCAGGGTCAGCCCCAGCATTTT. This encodes CASRSSGQGQPQHF.

The chain has TRBV13 and TRBJ1-2; D is unresolved. The germline V gene encodes CDR1 PRHDT and CDR2 FYEKMQ (reference sequence). The V end lost 3 bases, the J end lost 5 bases, and 7 bases lay between the germline ends. The CDR3 contains 12 residues. As DNA, the CDR3 is TGTGCCAGCAGCTTTACATATTATGGCTACACCTTC. Its translation is CASSFTYYGYTF.

The V and J genes are TRBV19 and TRBJ1-5; D remains ambiguous. CDR1 is LNHDA, CDR2 SQIVND, per germline (reference sequence). Between the trimmed V and J ends, which lost 3 bases and 6 bases, there was a span of 9 bases. This CDR3 comprises 13 residues. The CDR3 region has the DNA TGTGCCAGTAGTATGGGGAGGGCTCAGCCCCAGCATTTT. Residues: CASSMGRAQPQHF.

The chain employs TRBV5-1 and TRBJ2-1; possibly TRBD2 for D (5 bases). Germline-derived CDR1 and CDR2 are SGHRS and YFSETQ. The CDR3 is 15 residues long. Trimming took 0 bases from V and 3 from J, leaving 10 bases between them. The CDR3, as DNA: TGCGCCAGCAGCTTGGCCGGGGTGGTCTACAATGAGCAGTTCTTC. Encoded protein: CASSLAGVVYNEQFF.

The chain carries TRBV2 and TRBJ2-6; no reliable D call. The germline V and J ends were trimmed by 11 bases and 2 bases, with 13 bases remaining between them. The CDR3 has 14 residues. Germline V CDR1 and CDR2: SNHLY, FYNNEI. CDR3 nucleotide sequence: TGTGCCGCGAGAGGCTATACTGGGGCCAACGTCCTGACTTTC. It yields the protein CAARGYTGANVLTF.

The gene calls are TRBV6-1 and TRBJ1-1; D may be TRBD1 (5 bases). Germline V gives CDR1 MNHNS, CDR2 SASEGT. The ends were cut back, 0 bases at V and 4 bases at J, with 9 bases in the middle. The CDR3 has 14 residues. The DNA for the CDR3 is TGTGCCAGCAGTGAAGCGGGGGGAGGCACTGAAGCTTTCTTT. It codes for CASSEAGGGTEAFF.